This T cell receptor beta chain was sequenced during a study of T-cell reconstitution after alpha-beta-depleted transplantation in children. The study's findings and limits: In patients about two months after transplant, alpha-beta T cells reportedly arose from several hundred expanded graft clones. A year post-transplant, T-cell counts and diversity derived mostly from newly produced T cells.

TCRbeta library construction was performed incorporating unique molecular identifiers. TCRdb used MiXCR to reprocess the PCR reads, holding one entry per CDR3 protein. The sample has approximately 800,000 distinct CDR3 sequences; about 16% are singletons. This clonotype was recorded at least ten times. Its target is not known. The sequence derives from a male patient younger than 18 who had a stem cell transplant for acute lymphoblastic leukemia, so the T cells may come from the graft donor. The material sequenced was PBMCs, mostly from graft donor cells, taken 360 days after TCRalphabeta/CD19-depleted stem cell transplant.

For the CDR3, the DNA is TGTGCCAGCAGCTCACGCGGGAGGAGTTACAATGAGCAGTTCTTC. Translation gives CASSSRGRSYNEQFF. The J gene is TRBJ2-1, the V gene TRBV4-2, with 8 bases fitting TRBD2. This CDR3 is 15 amino acids long. Germline values: CDR1 LGHNA, CDR2 YNFKEQ. V gave up 5 bases and J gave up 4 bases; unmatched junction bases: 7.